Given below is one TCR beta chain in context. No antigen is known for it. The CDR3 extends over 14 amino acids. CDR1 and CDR2 from the germline V gene are MNHEY and SVGAGI. V lost 6 bases and J 1 base, leaving 11 bases between the germline ends. These data come from a study of PD-1 blockade in classical Hodgkin lymphoma. Method: immunoSEQ multiplex PCR; TCRdb's copy keeps in-frame clones and lacks some. The sample yields tens of thousands of clones, 65% to 80% seen once. Brentuximab vedotin exposure varied among the patients, all of whom had relapsed after autologous stem cell transplantation. Study findings and constraints: Lower baseline TCR diversity marked trial partial responders and progressors. No one has yet defined what causes the repertoire differences, which may be disease activity or prior therapy. CD8+ TCR diversity did not rise significantly by C4D1, unlike CD4+.

The TCR was taken from a human donor with classical Hodgkin lymphoma. The chain joins TRBV6-5 to TRBJ2-3, with D maybe TRBD1 (5 bases). The source material was peripheral blood mononuclear cells (PBMCs), sampled at baseline. CDR3: CASRQVKRTDTQYF. The CDR3 DNA reads TGTGCCAGCAGACAGGTTAAACGCACAGATACGCAGTATTTT.